This is a list of T cell receptor beta chains from one sample in a study of shared clonotypes between healthy human individuals. The table came from immunoSEQ multiplex PCR; TCRdb's copy has only in-frame clones and leaves some out. The sample includes hundreds of thousands of clones, around 90% seen only once; the top ten take roughly 17%. The sequenced sample consisted of memory CD8+ T cells sorted from blood. The receptor set was obtained from a man between 18 and 29 years old in good health. Each CDR3 is given with its conserved first and last residue. Each record gives: V gene, D gene, J gene, clone size, CDR3 protein, CDR3 DNA. D genes are given only for firm matches. Only some rows state a clone size, as once, few, many or a class for expanded clones.

V gene: TRBV12-5
D gene: -
J gene: TRBJ1-3
clone size: once
CDR3 protein: CASGLGGQLHSGNTIYF
CDR3 DNA: TGTGCTAGTGGTTTGGGAGGACAGCTACACTCTGGAAACACCATATATTTT

V gene: TRBV9
D gene: TRBD1
J gene: TRBJ2-6
clone size: -
CDR3 protein: CASSGTGTGGVIGANVLTF
CDR3 DNA: TGTGCCAGCAGCGGAACCGGGACAGGGGGCGTTATTGGGGCCAACGTCCTGACTTTC

V gene: TRBV6-1
D gene: -
J gene: TRBJ1-4
clone size: -
CDR3 protein: CASTVLQHTREKLFF
CDR3 DNA: TGTGCCAGCACGGTTTTACAACACACTAGAGAAAAACTGTTTTTT

V gene: TRBV30
D gene: -
J gene: TRBJ2-2
clone size: -
CDR3 protein: CAWSFSGRELFF
CDR3 DNA: TGTGCCTGGAGTTTTTCGGGACGGGAGCTGTTTTTT

V gene: TRBV6-5
D gene: -
J gene: TRBJ1-3
clone size: -
CDR3 protein: CASSYADPGNTIYF
CDR3 DNA: TGTGCCAGCAGTTACGCGGATCCAGGAAACACCATATATTTT

V gene: TRBV14
D gene: -
J gene: TRBJ2-1
clone size: -
CDR3 protein: CASSQGNEQFF
CDR3 DNA: TGTGCCAGCAGCCAGGGGAATGAGCAGTTCTTC

V gene: TRBV4-1
D gene: -
J gene: TRBJ1-2
clone size: -
CDR3 protein: CASSQGGLGDSGYTF
CDR3 DNA: TGCGCCAGCAGCCAAGGTGGGTTAGGGGACTCTGGCTACACCTTC

V gene: TRBV6-6
D gene: -
J gene: TRBJ2-2
clone size: -
CDR3 protein: CASSGDRLAYTGELFF
CDR3 DNA: TGTGCCAGCAGTGGTGACAGGCTGGCCTACACCGGGGAGCTGTTTTTT

V gene: TRBV27
D gene: -
J gene: TRBJ2-7
clone size: -
CDR3 protein: CASSLVTQILTKQYF
CDR3 DNA: TGTGCCAGCAGTTTAGTAACGCAGATTCTTACGAAGCAGTACTTC

V gene: TRBV5-6
D gene: -
J gene: TRBJ1-2
clone size: -
CDR3 protein: CASSLITGGYTF
CDR3 DNA: TGTGCCAGCAGCTTGATTACGGGCGGCTACACCTTC

V gene: TRBV30
D gene: TRBD2
J gene: TRBJ2-7
clone size: -
CDR3 protein: CACQGLAGGPREQYF
CDR3 DNA: TGTGCCTGCCAGGGACTAGCGGGAGGGCCGAGAGAGCAGTACTTC

V gene: TRBV5-4
D gene: TRBD2
J gene: TRBJ2-1
clone size: -
CDR3 protein: CASRADGSGAYNEQFF
CDR3 DNA: TGTGCCAGCAGGGCTGACGGGAGCGGGGCCTACAATGAGCAGTTCTTC

V gene: TRBV10-2
D gene: TRBD2
J gene: TRBJ2-3
clone size: -
CDR3 protein: CASSDPGLAGSTDTQYF
CDR3 DNA: TGCGCCAGCAGTGACCCGGGACTAGCGGGATCCACAGATACGCAGTATTTT

V gene: TRBV30
D gene: TRBD2
J gene: TRBJ2-1
clone size: few
CDR3 protein: CAWRDVAGGSVNEQFF
CDR3 DNA: TGTGCCTGGAGGGATGTAGCGGGGGGTTCCGTGAATGAGCAGTTCTTC

V gene: TRBV7-8
D gene: -
J gene: TRBJ2-1
clone size: -
CDR3 protein: CASSLDSEGLDNEQFF
CDR3 DNA: TGTGCCAGCAGCTTAGATTCGGAGGGGTTGGACAATGAGCAGTTCTTC

V gene: TRBV30
D gene: -
J gene: TRBJ1-1
clone size: -
CDR3 protein: CAWATGGNTEAFF
CDR3 DNA: TGTGCCTGGGCAACGGGGGGGAACACTGAAGCTTTCTTT

V gene: TRBV10-3
D gene: TRBD2
J gene: TRBJ2-7
clone size: -
CDR3 protein: CAIGSGSVYEQYF
CDR3 DNA: TGTGCCATCGGTAGCGGGAGCGTTTACGAGCAGTACTTC

V gene: TRBV12-5
D gene: -
J gene: TRBJ1-2
clone size: few
CDR3 protein: CASGRGDTPIYGYTF
CDR3 DNA: TGTGCTAGTGGCCGAGGGGACACTCCCATCTATGGCTACACCTTC

V gene: TRBV20-1
D gene: -
J gene: TRBJ2-3
clone size: -
CDR3 protein: CSVSGTDTQYF
CDR3 DNA: TGCAGTGTAAGCGGCACAGATACGCAGTATTTT

V gene: TRBV7-9
D gene: TRBD2
J gene: TRBJ2-3
clone size: -
CDR3 protein: CASEIALAGGLTDTQYF
CDR3 DNA: TGTGCCAGCGAGATAGCCCTAGCGGGAGGCCTCACAGATACGCAGTATTTT

V gene: TRBV27
D gene: TRBD2
J gene: TRBJ2-3
clone size: -
CDR3 protein: CASSLSPSGGPSTDTQYF
CDR3 DNA: TGTGCCAGCAGTTTATCGCCTAGCGGGGGACCTAGCACAGATACGCAGTATTTT

V gene: TRBV30
D gene: -
J gene: TRBJ1-5
clone size: -
CDR3 protein: CAWSTDPQPQHF
CDR3 DNA: TGTGCCTGGAGTACGGACCCGCAGCCCCAGCATTTT

V gene: TRBV5-1
D gene: -
J gene: TRBJ2-6
clone size: many
CDR3 protein: CASSFDSLPSGANVLTF
CDR3 DNA: TGCGCCAGCAGCTTCGACAGCCTTCCCTCTGGGGCCAACGTCCTGACTTTC

V gene: TRBV4-1
D gene: TRBD2
J gene: TRBJ2-1
clone size: once
CDR3 protein: CASSQVAGKRQFF
CDR3 DNA: TGCGCCAGCAGCCAAGTAGCGGGGAAGCGGCAGTTCTTC

V gene: TRBV7-9
D gene: -
J gene: TRBJ2-7
clone size: -
CDR3 protein: CASAGREMSSYEQYF
CDR3 DNA: TGTGCCAGCGCCGGCCGGGAGATGAGCTCCTACGAGCAGTACTTC

V gene: TRBV7-9
D gene: TRBD1
J gene: TRBJ2-7
clone size: -
CDR3 protein: CASSYRTGGSYEQYF
CDR3 DNA: TGTGCCAGCAGCTATAGGACAGGGGGGTCCTACGAGCAGTACTTC

V gene: TRBV13
D gene: TRBD1
J gene: TRBJ2-5
clone size: -
CDR3 protein: CASSFLPGQGEETQYF
CDR3 DNA: TGTGCCAGCAGCTTCCTCCCGGGACAGGGAGAAGAGACCCAGTACTTC

V gene: TRBV4-1
D gene: -
J gene: TRBJ1-1
clone size: -
CDR3 protein: CASSQGHLNTEAFF
CDR3 DNA: TGCGCCAGCAGCCAGGGACATCTGAACACTGAAGCTTTCTTT

V gene: TRBV28
D gene: TRBD1
J gene: TRBJ1-4
clone size: -
CDR3 protein: CASGKTGQGAEKLFF
CDR3 DNA: TGTGCCAGCGGCAAAACAGGACAGGGGGCAGAAAAACTGTTTTTT

V gene: TRBV5-6
D gene: TRBD1
J gene: TRBJ2-7
clone size: -
CDR3 protein: CASSLQPGQSSYEQYF
CDR3 DNA: TGTGCCAGCAGCTTGCAGCCGGGACAGAGCTCCTACGAGCAGTACTTC

V gene: TRBV30
D gene: -
J gene: TRBJ2-7
clone size: -
CDR3 protein: CAWSSQGWFYEQYF
CDR3 DNA: TGTGCCTGGAGTTCGCAGGGGTGGTTCTACGAGCAGTACTTC

V gene: TRBV2
D gene: -
J gene: TRBJ2-3
clone size: -
CDR3 protein: CALTRYSTDTQYF
CDR3 DNA: TGTGCCCTTACGAGGTACTCCACAGATACGCAGTATTTT

V gene: TRBV18
D gene: -
J gene: TRBJ2-7
clone size: -
CDR3 protein: CASSPRGDLSPSSPNPYEQYF
CDR3 DNA: TGTGCCAGCTCACCACGGGGGGATCTGTCCCCCTCTAGTCCAAATCCATACGAGCAGTACTTC

V gene: TRBV6-5
D gene: -
J gene: TRBJ1-1
clone size: once
CDR3 protein: CASGEPGGTEAFF
CDR3 DNA: TGTGCCAGCGGCGAACCGGGTGGAACTGAAGCTTTCTTT

V gene: TRBV6-5
D gene: -
J gene: TRBJ2-6
clone size: -
CDR3 protein: CASSYSGANVLTF
CDR3 DNA: TGTGCCAGCAGCTATTCTGGGGCCAACGTCCTGACTTTC

V gene: TRBV19
D gene: TRBD1
J gene: TRBJ1-1
clone size: once
CDR3 protein: CASTAGGDEAFF
CDR3 DNA: TGTGCCAGTACGGCAGGGGGCGATGAAGCTTTCTTT

V gene: TRBV19
D gene: -
J gene: TRBJ2-7
clone size: -
CDR3 protein: CASSPGLGYEQYF
CDR3 DNA: TGTGCCAGTAGTCCGGGACTTGGCTACGAGCAGTACTTC

V gene: TRBV9
D gene: TRBD2
J gene: TRBJ2-5
clone size: few
CDR3 protein: CASSVAAGEGETQYF
CDR3 DNA: TGTGCCAGCAGCGTAGCAGCGGGAGAGGGAGAGACCCAGTACTTC

V gene: TRBV10-3
D gene: -
J gene: TRBJ2-7
clone size: -
CDR3 protein: CAIAEAAGGGEQYF
CDR3 DNA: TGTGCCATCGCAGAGGCCGCTGGGGGTGGCGAGCAGTACTTC

V gene: TRBV7-9
D gene: -
J gene: TRBJ2-7
clone size: once
CDR3 protein: CASSLPGSYEQYF
CDR3 DNA: TGTGCCAGCAGCTTACCAGGTTCCTACGAGCAGTACTTC

V gene: TRBV30
D gene: TRBD1
J gene: TRBJ2-7
clone size: -
CDR3 protein: CAWRETGGSYEQYF
CDR3 DNA: TGTGCCTGGAGAGAGACAGGGGGGTCCTACGAGCAGTACTTC

V gene: TRBV6-5
D gene: -
J gene: TRBJ2-2
clone size: many
CDR3 protein: CASSYFTAGELFF
CDR3 DNA: TGTGCCAGCAGTTACTTCACGGCCGGGGAGCTGTTTTTT

V gene: TRBV28
D gene: -
J gene: TRBJ2-3
clone size: -
CDR3 protein: CASTPRGTGSDTQYF
CDR3 DNA: TGTGCCAGCACTCCGCGGGGCACGGGATCAGATACGCAGTATTTT

V gene: TRBV7-8
D gene: TRBD2
J gene: TRBJ2-7
clone size: -
CDR3 protein: CASRNKGLAGALYEQYF
CDR3 DNA: TGTGCCAGCAGAAATAAAGGACTAGCGGGGGCCCTCTACGAGCAGTACTTC

V gene: TRBV28
D gene: TRBD1
J gene: TRBJ1-5
clone size: -
CDR3 protein: CASRPITGALNQPQHF
CDR3 DNA: TGTGCCAGCAGACCAATCACAGGGGCCCTAAATCAGCCCCAGCATTTT